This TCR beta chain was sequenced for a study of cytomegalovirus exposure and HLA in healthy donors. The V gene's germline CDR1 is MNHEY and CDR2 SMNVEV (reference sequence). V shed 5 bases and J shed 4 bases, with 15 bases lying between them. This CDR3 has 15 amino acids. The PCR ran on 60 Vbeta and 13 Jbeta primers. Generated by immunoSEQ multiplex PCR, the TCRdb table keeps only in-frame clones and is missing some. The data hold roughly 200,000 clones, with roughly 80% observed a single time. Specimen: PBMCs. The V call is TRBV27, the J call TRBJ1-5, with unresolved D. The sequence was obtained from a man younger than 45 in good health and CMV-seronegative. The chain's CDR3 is CASSRLRDFNQPQHF. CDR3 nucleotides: TGTGCCAGCAGTAGGCTCCGGGATTTTAATCAGCCCCAGCATTTT.